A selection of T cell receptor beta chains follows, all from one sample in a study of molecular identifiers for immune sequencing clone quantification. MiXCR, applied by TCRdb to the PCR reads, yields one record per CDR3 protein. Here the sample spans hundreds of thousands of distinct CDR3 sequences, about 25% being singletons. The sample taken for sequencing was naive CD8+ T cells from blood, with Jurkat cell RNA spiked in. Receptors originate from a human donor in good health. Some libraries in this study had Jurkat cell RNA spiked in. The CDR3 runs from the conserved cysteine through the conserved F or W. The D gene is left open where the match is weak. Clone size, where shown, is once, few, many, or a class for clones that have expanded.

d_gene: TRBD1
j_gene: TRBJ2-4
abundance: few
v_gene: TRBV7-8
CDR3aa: CASSPGQGINIQYF
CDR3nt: TGTGCCAGCAGCCCCGGACAGGGGATAAACATTCAGTACTTC

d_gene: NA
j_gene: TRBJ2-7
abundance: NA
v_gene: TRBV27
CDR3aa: CASSPGLNYYEQYF
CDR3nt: TGTGCCAGCAGTCCCGGATTAAATTACTACGAGCAGTACTTC

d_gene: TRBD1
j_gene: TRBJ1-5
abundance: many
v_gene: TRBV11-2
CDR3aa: CASSYGTGLNQPQHF
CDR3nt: TGTGCCAGCAGCTACGGGACAGGACTTAATCAGCCCCAGCATTTT

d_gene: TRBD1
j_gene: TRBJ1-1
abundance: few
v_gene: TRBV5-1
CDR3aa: CASRVGQGTEAFF
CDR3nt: TGCGCCAGCAGGGTGGGACAGGGCACTGAAGCTTTCTTT

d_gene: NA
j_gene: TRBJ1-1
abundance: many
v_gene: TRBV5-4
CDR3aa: CASSLGRWDTEAFF
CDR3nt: TGTGCCAGCAGCTTGGGCCGTTGGGACACTGAAGCTTTCTTT

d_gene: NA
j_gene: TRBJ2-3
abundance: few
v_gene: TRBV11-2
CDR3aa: CASSLGPRADTQYF
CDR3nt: TGTGCCAGCAGCTTAGGGCCCAGGGCAGATACGCAGTATTTT

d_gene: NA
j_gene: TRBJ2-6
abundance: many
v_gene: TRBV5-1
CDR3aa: CASSLGGFGANVLTF
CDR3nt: TGTGCCAGCAGCTTAGGAGGCTTTGGGGCCAACGTCCTGACTTTC

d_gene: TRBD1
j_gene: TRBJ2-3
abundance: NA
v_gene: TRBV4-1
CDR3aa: CASSSGQGVADTQYF
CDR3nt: TGCGCCAGCAGCAGCGGACAGGGCGTGGCAGATACGCAGTATTTT

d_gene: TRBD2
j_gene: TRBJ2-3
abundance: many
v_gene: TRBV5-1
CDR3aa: CASSPGTSGNTDTQYF
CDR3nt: TGCGCCAGCAGCCCTGGGACTAGCGGGAACACAGATACGCAGTATTTT

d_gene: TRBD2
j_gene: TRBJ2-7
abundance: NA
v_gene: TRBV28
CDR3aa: CASSLVAGGNEQYF
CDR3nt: TGTGCCAGCAGTTTAGTAGCGGGAGGCAACGAGCAGTACTTC

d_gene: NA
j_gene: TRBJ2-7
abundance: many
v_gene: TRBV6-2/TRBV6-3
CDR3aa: CATMGADYEQYF
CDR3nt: TGTGCCACCATGGGGGCCGACTACGAGCAGTACTTC

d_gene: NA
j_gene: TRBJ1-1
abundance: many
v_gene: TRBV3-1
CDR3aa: CASSHSGGGTEAFF
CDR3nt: TGTGCCAGCAGCCATAGTGGGGGTGGAACTGAAGCTTTCTTT

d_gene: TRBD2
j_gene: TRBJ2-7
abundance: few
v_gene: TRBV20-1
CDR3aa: CSARPPGDQREVYEQYF
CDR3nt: TGCAGTGCTAGACCTCCGGGGGATCAGCGGGAGGTCTACGAGCAGTACTTC

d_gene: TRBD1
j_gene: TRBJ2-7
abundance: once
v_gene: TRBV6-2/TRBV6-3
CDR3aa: CASSYPLDRGSYEQYF
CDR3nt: TGTGCCAGCAGTTACCCCCTAGACAGGGGCTCCTACGAGCAGTACTTC

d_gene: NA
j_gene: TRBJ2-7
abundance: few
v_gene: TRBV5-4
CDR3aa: CASSVSGRSSYEQYF
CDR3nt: TGTGCCAGCAGCGTTTCTGGGCGCAGCTCCTACGAGCAGTACTTC

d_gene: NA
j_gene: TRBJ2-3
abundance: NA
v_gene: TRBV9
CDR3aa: CASSVAAVENTDTQYF
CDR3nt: TGTGCCAGCAGCGTAGCGGCAGTGGAGAACACAGATACGCAGTATTTT

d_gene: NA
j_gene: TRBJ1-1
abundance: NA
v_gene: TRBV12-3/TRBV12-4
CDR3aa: CASSFNSGDTEAFF
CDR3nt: TGTGCCAGCAGTTTCAATAGTGGGGACACTGAAGCTTTCTTT

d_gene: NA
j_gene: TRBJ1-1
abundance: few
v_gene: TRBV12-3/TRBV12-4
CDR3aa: CASTPYSNTEAFF
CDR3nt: TGTGCCAGCACCCCTTATTCGAACACTGAAGCTTTCTTT

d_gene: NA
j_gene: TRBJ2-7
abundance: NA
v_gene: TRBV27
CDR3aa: CASSLRGETYEQYF
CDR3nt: TGTGCCAGCAGTTTAAGGGGAGAAACCTACGAGCAGTACTTC

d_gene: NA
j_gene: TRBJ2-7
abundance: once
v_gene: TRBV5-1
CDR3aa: CAGSLRGYEQYF
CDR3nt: TGCGCCGGCAGCTTGCGGGGCTACGAGCAGTACTTC

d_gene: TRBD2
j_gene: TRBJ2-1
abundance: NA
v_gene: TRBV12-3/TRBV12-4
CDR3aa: CAGSPLIAGHDNEQFF
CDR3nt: TGTGCCGGCAGTCCCTTGATAGCGGGGCACGACAATGAGCAGTTCTTC

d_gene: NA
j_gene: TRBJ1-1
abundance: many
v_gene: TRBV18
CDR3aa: CASTLVGGTEAFF
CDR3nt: TGTGCCAGCACCCTGGTGGGGGGCACTGAAGCTTTCTTT

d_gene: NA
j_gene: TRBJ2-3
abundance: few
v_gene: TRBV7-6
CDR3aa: CASSGSGQTSSTDTQYF
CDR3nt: TGTGCCAGCAGCGGATCCGGACAGACATCTAGCACAGATACGCAGTATTTT

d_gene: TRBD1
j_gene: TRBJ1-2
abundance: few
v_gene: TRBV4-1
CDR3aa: CASSQARGRDYGYTF
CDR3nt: TGCGCCAGCAGCCAAGCGAGGGGGCGCGACTATGGCTACACCTTC

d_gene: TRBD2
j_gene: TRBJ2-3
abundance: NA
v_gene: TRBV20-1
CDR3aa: CSARTAGGGRVSDTQYF
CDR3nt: TGCAGTGCTAGAACCGCGGGGGGAGGGAGAGTGTCAGATACGCAGTATTTT

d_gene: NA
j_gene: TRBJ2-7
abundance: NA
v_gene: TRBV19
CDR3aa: CASSIYTGGNEQYF
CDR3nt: TGTGCCAGTAGTATTTATACCGGGGGAAACGAGCAGTACTTC

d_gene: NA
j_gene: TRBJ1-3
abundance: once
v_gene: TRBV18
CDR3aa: CASSPAPPDPDSGNTIYF
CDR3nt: TGTGCCAGCTCACCAGCCCCGCCCGATCCGGACTCTGGAAACACCATATATTTT

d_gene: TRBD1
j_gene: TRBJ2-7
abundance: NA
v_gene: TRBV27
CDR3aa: CASGPQGANYEQYF
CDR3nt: TGTGCCAGCGGCCCACAGGGGGCAAACTACGAGCAGTACTTC

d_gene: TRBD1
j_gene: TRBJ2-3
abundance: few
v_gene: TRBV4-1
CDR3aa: CASSLGQGPPTDTDTQYF
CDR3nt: TGCGCCAGCAGCCTCGGACAGGGGCCCCCCACCGACACAGATACGCAGTATTTT

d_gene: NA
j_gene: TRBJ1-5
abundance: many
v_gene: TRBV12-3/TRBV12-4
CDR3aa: CASSAGDQPQHF
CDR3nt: TGTGCCAGCAGTGCGGGGGATCAGCCCCAGCATTTT

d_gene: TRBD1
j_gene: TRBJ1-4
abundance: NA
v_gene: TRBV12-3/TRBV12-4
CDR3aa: CASTNDREFGNEKLFF
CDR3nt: TGTGCCAGCACCAATGACAGGGAATTTGGTAATGAAAAACTGTTTTTT

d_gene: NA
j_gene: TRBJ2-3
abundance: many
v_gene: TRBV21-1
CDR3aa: CASSKVGKLGEHTDTQYF
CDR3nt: TGTGCCAGCAGCAAAGTGGGAAAGCTTGGGGAACACACAGATACGCAGTATTTT

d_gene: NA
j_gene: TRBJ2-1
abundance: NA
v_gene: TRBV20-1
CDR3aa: CSARIPERYYNEQFF
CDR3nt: TGCAGTGCTAGGATCCCCGAGCGGTACTACAATGAGCAGTTCTTC

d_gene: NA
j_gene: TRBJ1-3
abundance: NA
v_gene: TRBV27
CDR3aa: CASSLSLTSGNTIYF
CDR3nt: TGTGCCAGCAGTTTATCACTAACCTCTGGAAACACCATATATTTT

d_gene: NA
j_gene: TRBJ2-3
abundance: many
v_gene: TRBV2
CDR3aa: CASRRPQSDDTQYF
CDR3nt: TGTGCCAGCAGACGGCCCCAGTCCGATGATACGCAGTATTTT

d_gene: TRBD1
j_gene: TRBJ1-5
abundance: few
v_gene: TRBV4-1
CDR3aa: CASSLTGVGGGNQPQHF
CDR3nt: TGCGCCAGCAGCCTAACAGGGGTAGGTGGAGGCAATCAGCCCCAGCATTTT

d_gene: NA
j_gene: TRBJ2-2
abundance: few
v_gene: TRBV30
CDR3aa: CAWNRRRTGELFF
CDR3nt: TGTGCCTGGAACCGGAGACGGACCGGGGAGCTGTTTTTT

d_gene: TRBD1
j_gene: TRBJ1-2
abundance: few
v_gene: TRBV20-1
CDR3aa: CSADRDRDAIF
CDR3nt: TGCAGTGCTGACCGGGACAGGGATGCAATTTTC

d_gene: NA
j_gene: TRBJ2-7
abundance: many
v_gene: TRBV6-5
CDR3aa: CASSYSSSRREQYF
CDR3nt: TGTGCCAGCAGTTACTCTTCGTCGCGCCGGGAGCAGTACTTC

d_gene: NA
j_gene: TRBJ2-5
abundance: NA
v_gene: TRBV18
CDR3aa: CASSSPRGAEETQYF
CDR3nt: TGTGCCAGCTCATCTCCCCGGGGCGCTGAAGAGACCCAGTACTTC

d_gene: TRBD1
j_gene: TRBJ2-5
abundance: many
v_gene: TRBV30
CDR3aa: CAWSVGTGAQETQYF
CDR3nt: TGTGCCTGGAGTGTTGGGACAGGAGCCCAAGAGACCCAGTACTTC

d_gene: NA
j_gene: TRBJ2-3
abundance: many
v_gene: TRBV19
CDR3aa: CASSTLGVHTDTQYF
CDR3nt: TGTGCCAGTAGTACCCTTGGGGTCCACACAGATACGCAGTATTTT

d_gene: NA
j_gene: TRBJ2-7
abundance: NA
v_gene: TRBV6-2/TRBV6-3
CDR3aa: CASTPPDRIPNEQYF
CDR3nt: TGTGCCAGCACCCCACCTGACAGGATTCCTAACGAGCAGTACTTC

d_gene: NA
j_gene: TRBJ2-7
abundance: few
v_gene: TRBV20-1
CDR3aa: CSASHGSSYEQYF
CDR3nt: TGCAGTGCCTCGCACGGGAGCTCCTACGAGCAGTACTTC

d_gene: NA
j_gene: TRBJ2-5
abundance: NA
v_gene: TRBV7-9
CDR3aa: CASAGPLQETQYF
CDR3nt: TGTGCCAGCGCAGGTCCCCTACAAGAGACCCAGTACTTC

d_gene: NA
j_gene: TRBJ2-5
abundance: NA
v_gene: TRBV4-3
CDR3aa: CASSPWLLEGTQYF
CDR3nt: TGCGCCAGCAGCCCGTGGTTACTCGAGGGGACCCAGTACTTC